This T cell receptor (beta chain) was found in a study of tissue T cells after allogeneic stem cell transplantation. As for time point: mouse harvest day 14 after allogeneic transplant. Mouse grafts combined 10^7 T-cell-depleted bone marrow cells with 10^6 splenic CD5+ T cells. Comment on this clone: Gene names and germline match the mouse. The CDR3 end falls 1 residue outside the read, so it is completed with the germline J gene.

Trimming took 5 bases from V and 2 from J; bases not matched to a gene: 3. This CDR3 region has 14 residues. Per the germline V gene, CDR1 is NNHNN and CDR2 is SYGAGS (reference sequence). Profiled with immunoSEQ multiplex PCR; TCRdb holds only in-frame clones, not every one. The sample consists of thousands of clones, 45% to 60% of them appearing once. Sequencing used lymph node tissue. J is TRBJ1-4 and V is TRBV13-2, with 7 bases aligning to TRBD1. The sequence was obtained from a female BALB/c mouse given C57BL/6 T cells with graft-versus-host disease after an allogeneic hematopoietic cell transplant. CDR3 sequence: CASGSQGSNERLFF. The DNA read from the CDR3 is TGTGCCAGCGGCTCACAGGGGTCCAACGAAAGATTATTT.